Included here is one T cell receptor beta chain sequence, with context. The antigen is undetermined. This sample was taken from a study of CD8+ T cells in alopecia areata. Study summary: Oral tofacitinib, 5 to 10 mg twice daily, was given in an open-label trial.

Study results and limitations: Normal-skin resident alphabeta T cells also appear among scalp sample sequences. Tofacitinib yielded significantly lower scalp clonality and fewer expanded CD8+ clones among the top 100.

As to treatment: oral pan-JAK inhibitor, 5-10 mg twice daily. The sequencing template was cDNA reverse transcribed from extracted RNA. The assay was immunoSEQ multiplex PCR, and TCRdb's table has in-frame clones only and misses some. The profile shows some 220,000 clones, more than 45% of them singletons. This CDR3 is built from 12 residues. From germline, CDR1 is SQVTM and CDR2 ANQGSEA. V was trimmed by 7 bases and J by 0 bases, leaving 9 bases between them. The sample in question was CD4+ T cells sorted from blood, obtained at week 4, from a patient treated with tofacitinib. V is TRBV29-1 and J is TRBJ1-1, with D perhaps TRBD1 (5 bases). This receptor was taken from a human donor with alopecia areata. The CDR3 here is CSGTNLNTEAFF. The CDR3 bases are TGCAGCGGGACAAACTTGAACACTGAAGCTTTCTTT.